Sequencing of this TCR beta chain was carried out in a study of T-cell memory formation after mild COVID-19. Study-level information: The study found TCR clusters largely donor specific.

Turning to this clonotype: As yet, its antigen is unknown.

TCRdb independently ran MiXCR on the 5' RACE reads; one entry per CDR3 protein. The sample has almost 550,000 distinct CDR3 sequences, over 20% seen once. Study results and limitations: Pre-infection memory harbored some responding clones, suggesting cross-reactive memory joined. A second wave of clones peaked on day 37, and their SARS-CoV-2 specificity went unconfirmed. Contracting CD4+ clones were located mainly in CM and EM, and CD8+ clones in EMRA.

The CDR3 runs to 15 residues. J was trimmed by 2 bases and V by 3 bases; bases with no gene match: 8. Germline V gene sequence: CDR1 SGHDT, CDR2 YYEEEE. This TCR was recovered from an adult woman who had mild COVID-19 (a few samples of this study predate the infection). Cell type and time point are not known. This chain connects TRBV5-6 to TRBJ2-7; 7 nucleotides align to TRBD2. Specimen: PBMCs or a T cell subset sorted from them (not recorded which). The CDR3 protein is CASSSTGLLAYEQYF. The CDR3 DNA is TGTGCCAGCAGCTCCACGGGACTACTGGCCTACGAGCAGTACTTC.